Below, 18 T cell receptor beta chains from the same sample are listed, as sequenced in a study of vaccination effects on CD4 cells after COVID-19 (dated by TCRdb to between 2021 and 2022). Library prep was done by the immunoSEQ multiplex PCR assay. TCRdb mirrors the immuneACCESS table, restricted to in-frame sequences. Some clones are absent from its copies; in checked studies, under half trace to an unresolved V gene, and the reason for the others is unknown. Across this sample there are tens of thousands of clones, with under 85% seen only once. The top ten clones comprise around 28% of the sample. Antigen specificity for these receptors is unknown. The ViraFEST assay stimulated PBMC with viral peptide pools and then used TCR sequencing to identify antigen-specific CD4+ T cell clonotypes by expansion. After around 10 days of culture, CD4+ T cells were isolated with the EasySep CD4+ T cell isolation kit. None of the healthy vaccine recipients had a prior SARS-CoV-2 infection, which was confirmed by nucleocapsid antibody tests that came back negative both before and after vaccination.

This specimen was CD4+ T cells from PBMCs cultured with HCoV-NL63 spike peptides, taken before COVID-19 vaccination. The meaning of the sample's cell subset or site label: HCoV-NL63 spike overlapping peptide pool stimulation. These receptors were obtained from a human donor who received a COVID-19 vaccine.

Written as DNA, the CDR3 is TGCGCCAGCAGCTTGGCGGCGGGCCCCTACAATGAGCAGTTCTTC. As protein: CASSLAAGPYNEQFF. The chain combines TRBV5-1 with TRBJ2-1, with a tentative D call TRBD2 (5 bases). This CDR3 is 15 amino acids long. Germline values: CDR1 SGHRS, CDR2 YFSETQ. V lost 0 bases to trimming and J lost 2 bases, with 9 bases between them.

Here the CDR3 DNA reads TGTGCCATCACCCCCAGCAGGGAGTATGGCTACACCTTC. Translation gives CAITPSREYGYTF. This chain uses TRBV10-3 with TRBJ1-2; perhaps TRBD1 as D (5 bases). Germline loops: CDR1 ENHRY, CDR2 SYGVKD. This CDR3 has 13 amino acids. V lost 7 bases, J lost 5 bases, and 14 bases lay in between.

The chain uses TRBV28 and TRBJ2-5, with a possible D match to TRBD2 (6 bases). This CDR3 region has 14 residues. Germline CDR1 and CDR2: MDHEN and SYDVKM. V lost 6 bases to trimming and J lost 13 bases, with 24 bases between them. The CDR3 coding sequence is TGTGCCAGCAGAGCACCGGGACTCGGAGGAATGGGGTACTTC. It yields the protein CASRAPGLGGMGYF.

The chain carries TRBV29-1 and TRBJ2-2; D is unclear. Trimming cost V 7 bases and J 4 bases, with 7 bases left between them. The germline V gene encodes CDR1 SQVTM and CDR2 ANQGSEA. The CDR3 is 11 amino acids. CDR3 loop: CSGQSTGELFF. CDR3 in DNA: TGCAGCGGCCAGAGCACCGGGGAGCTGTTTTTT.

The J gene is TRBJ1-4, the V gene TRBV30; D remains unclear. Germline CDR1 GTSNPN, CDR2 SVGIG (reference sequence). CDR3 length: 15 amino acids. Trimming removed 0 bases at V and 5 bases at J, with 13 bases between. The CDR3 nucleotides read TGTGCCTGGAGTGTAATGGCCACAGCAAATGAAAAACTGTTTTTT. Protein: CAWSVMATANEKLFF.

CDR3 bases: TGTGCCAGCTCACCCGGGACAGGGACAGATACGCAGTATTTT. This encodes CASSPGTGTDTQYF. The rearrangement uses TRBV18 and TRBJ2-3; 9 nucleotides agree with TRBD1. V trimming: 3 bases; J trimming: 3 bases; junction bases outside the gene matches: 1. This CDR3 is 14 amino acids long. Germline assignment: CDR1 KGHSH and CDR2 LQKENI.

This chain connects TRBV2 to TRBJ1-2; D unresolved. The CDR3 length is 13 residues. V was clipped by 4 bases and J by 4 bases, with 10 bases between them. Germline V gives CDR1 SNHLY, CDR2 FYNNEI. The CDR3 protein is CASSAKGGYGYTF. The CDR3, as DNA: TGTGCCAGCAGTGCGAAGGGAGGCTATGGCTACACCTTC.

The V gene is TRBV5-6, the J gene TRBJ2-2; D not resolved. The germline V and J ends were trimmed by 4 bases and 6 bases, with 7 bases remaining between them. This CDR3 region has 12 residues. The V gene's germline CDR1 is SGHDT and CDR2 YYEEEE. CDR3 amino acids: CASSPWAGELFF. The CDR3 nucleotides are TGTGCCAGCAGCCCGTGGGCCGGGGAGCTGTTTTTT.

The rearrangement joins TRBV3-1 (or the pseudogene TRBV3-2) to TRBJ2-1; 9 nucleotides line up with TRBD1. This CDR3 is 18 amino acids long. Germline V gives CDR1 LGHDT, CDR2 YNNKEL (reference sequence). Unmatched junction bases numbered 15, after V lost 1 base and J lost 8 bases. CDR3 nucleotide sequence: TGTGCCAGCAGCCAAGCTCTCTCCAGGACAGGGGTTTTGGATGAGCAGTTCTTC. Its translation is CASSQALSRTGVLDEQFF.

This rearrangement joins TRBV5-1 to TRBJ2-1; TRBD2 matches 9 bases. This CDR3 has 16 residues. The trim removed 3 bases at V and 9 bases at J, leaving 13 bases unmatched. CDR1 and CDR2 (germline): SGHRS, YFSETQ. CDR3 sequence reads: CASSSDPGTSLTEQFF. CDR3 coding DNA: TGCGCCAGCAGCTCGGACCCCGGGACTAGCTTGACTGAGCAGTTCTTC.

This chain uses TRBV5-1 with TRBJ2-6, with 12 nucleotides matching TRBD1. This CDR3 region has 19 residues. From germline, CDR1 is SGHRS and CDR2 YFSETQ. The ends lost 5 bases at V and 3 bases at J; junction bases unmatched: 12. The CDR3 reads CASSFLPGQGAHGANVLTF. The CDR3 coding sequence is TGCGCCAGCAGTTTTCTACCGGGACAGGGGGCTCATGGGGCCAACGTCCTGACTTTC.

In the case of this clone: A much larger clone is a single base away; this may be a read error. This chain joins TRBV7-3 and TRBJ2-2; D is uncertain. Trimming took off 6 bases at V and 3 bases at J, with 5 bases between the two ends. The germline CDR1 and CDR2 sequences are SGHTA and FQGTGA. The CDR3 loop spans 12 amino acids. The CDR3: CASSSDTGELFF. In nucleotides, the CDR3 is TGTGCCAGCAGTTCGGACACCGGGGAGCTGTTTTTT.

As DNA, the CDR3 is TGTGCCAGCAGCGCAACAGGGGGCTTTGGCTACACCTTC. Amino acid sequence: CASSATGGFGYTF. V and J are TRBV7-2 and TRBJ1-2; 9 positions agree with TRBD1. This CDR3 contains 13 residues. The V segment lost 5 bases and the J segment 7 bases; nucleotides outside the gene matches: 5. Germline V gives CDR1 SGHTA, CDR2 FQGNSA.

J is TRBJ2-1 and V is TRBV19; possible D gene TRBD1, 5 bases. This CDR3 is built from 13 residues. With 6 bases removed from V and 5 bases from J, the gap between germline ends came to 11 bases. Germline CDR1 reads LNHDA; CDR2 reads SQIVND (reference sequence). The CDR3 spells CASSRAQDNEQFF. As DNA, the CDR3 is TGTGCCAGTAGCAGGGCTCAAGACAATGAGCAGTTCTTC.

The V and J genes are TRBV19 and TRBJ2-2; tentative D call: TRBD2 (6 bases). The V end was cut by 4 bases, the J end by 3 bases, with 15 bases between. From germline, CDR1 is LNHDA and CDR2 SQIVND (reference sequence). This CDR3 is built from 16 residues. The CDR3 reads CASSTRRAGYTGELFF. The CDR3 coding sequence is TGTGCCAGTAGTACAAGAAGGGCGGGGTACACCGGGGAGCTGTTTTTT.

V gene TRBV5-1 combines with J gene TRBJ2-2; 7 bases match TRBD1. The CDR3 is 17 residues long. Looked up from germline, CDR1 is SGHRS and CDR2 is YFSETQ. The V segment lost 0 bases and the J segment 1 base; nucleotides outside the gene matches: 6. The CDR3 DNA reads TGCGCCAGCAGCTTGGCGACTCGGGACAGGAACACCGGGGAGCTGTTTTTT. Its protein is CASSLATRDRNTGELFF. The complete variable domain, with remaining parts taken from reference TRBV5-1 and TRBJ2-2, reads KAGVTQTPRYLIKTRGQQVTLSCSPISGHRSVSWYQQTPGQGLQFLFEYFSETQRNKGNFPGRFSGRQFSNSRSEMNVSTLELGDSALYLCASSLATRDRNTGELFFGEGSRLTVL.

This clone appeared a few times. V and J are TRBV4-3 and TRBJ1-5, with D unclear. V lost 1 base, J lost 3 bases, and 10 bases lay in between. The CDR3 runs 15 residues. The germline gives CDR1 LGHNA, CDR2 YSLEER. Written as DNA, the CDR3 is TGCGCCAGCAGCCAAGTAAAAGGACCCAATCAGCCCCAGCATTTT. Its translation is CASSQVKGPNQPQHF.

The chain has TRBV7-9 and TRBJ1-1; D not certain. Germline loops: CDR1 SEHNR, CDR2 FQNEAQ (reference sequence). CDR3 length: 12 amino acids. V shed 1 base and J shed 7 bases, with 7 bases lying between them. Here the CDR3 DNA reads TGTGCCAGCAGCTTAGGTGAGGGTGAAGCTTTCTTT. Translating it yields CASSLGEGEAFF.